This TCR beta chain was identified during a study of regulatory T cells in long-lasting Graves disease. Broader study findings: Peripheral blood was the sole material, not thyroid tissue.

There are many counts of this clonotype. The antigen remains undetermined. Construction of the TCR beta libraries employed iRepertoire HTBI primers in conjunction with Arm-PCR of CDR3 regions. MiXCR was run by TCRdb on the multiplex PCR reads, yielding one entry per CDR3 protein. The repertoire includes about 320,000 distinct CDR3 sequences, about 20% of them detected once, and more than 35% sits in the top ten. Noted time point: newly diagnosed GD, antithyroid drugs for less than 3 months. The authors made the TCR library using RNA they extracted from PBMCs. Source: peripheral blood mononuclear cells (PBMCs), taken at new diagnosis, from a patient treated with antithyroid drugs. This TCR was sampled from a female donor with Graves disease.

CDR3 DNA: TGTGCCAGCAGACAGAGTACTGAAGCTTTCTTT. The encoded protein is CASRQSTEAFF. V is TRBV2 and J is TRBJ1-1; no firm D call. V was trimmed by 6 bases and J by 5 bases, leaving 7 bases between them. The CDR3 has 11 amino acids. Germline V gene lookup returns CDR1 SNHLY and CDR2 FYNNEI.